These 20 T cell receptor beta chains came from one sample sequenced in a study of T-cell reconstitution after alpha-beta-depleted transplantation in children. Unique molecular identifiers were incorporated during preparation of the TCRbeta library. MiXCR, run by TCRdb on the PCR reads, gives a single entry per CDR3 protein. The sample contains about 830,000 distinct CDR3 sequences, roughly 15% of which appear only once. This specimen consisted of PBMCs, mostly from graft donor cells, obtained 360 days after TCRalphabeta/CD19-depleted stem cell transplant. These receptors all come from a male patient under 18 who had a stem cell transplant for acute lymphoblastic leukemia, so the T cells may come from the graft donor.

This clonotype has a handful of counts. The gene calls are TRBV7-9 and TRBJ2-3; possibly TRBD2 for D (6 bases). V shed 1 base and J shed 0 bases, with 11 bases lying between them. The germline CDR1 and CDR2 sequences are SEHNR and FQNEAQ (reference sequence). The CDR3 length is 16 residues. CDR3: CASSLVAVTSTDTQYF. CDR3 DNA: TGTGCCAGCAGCTTAGTAGCGGTAACTAGCACAGATACGCAGTATTTT. The entire variable domain, with the rest obtained from reference TRBV7-9 and TRBJ2-3, is as follows: DTGVSQNPRHKITKRGQNVTFRCDPISEHNRLYWYRQTLGQGPEFLTYFQNEAQLEKSRLLSDRFSAERPKGSFSTLEIQRTEQGDSAMYLCASSLVAVTSTDTQYFGPGTRLTVL.

This clonotype came up a few times. CDR3 nucleotides: TGTGCCAGCAGATACAGCGGGGAGGCCTACGAGCAGTACTTC. Its protein product is CASRYSGEAYEQYF. The V call is TRBV6-5, the J call TRBJ2-7; 7 bases agree with TRBD2. This CDR3 is built from 14 residues. Per germline, CDR1 MNHEY and CDR2 SVGAGI. V dropped 6 bases and J dropped 2; count of bases not matched to a gene: 7.

V usage is TRBV12-3 or TRBV12-4 and J usage is TRBJ2-1; D unresolved. Trimming took 5 bases from V and 9 from J, leaving 8 bases between them. This CDR3 is built from 11 residues. The CDR3 reads CASSPRGEQFF. Written as DNA, the CDR3 is TGTGCCAGCAGTCCACGCGGTGAGCAGTTCTTC.

This clonotype was seen many times. Relative to the germline gene, one junction end is altered; a read error may explain this. The rearrangement uses TRBV5-1 and TRBJ2-1; no definite D call. The length of the CDR3 is 15 residues. The V gene's germline CDR1 is SGHRS and CDR2 YFSETQ. The CDR3 DNA reads as TGTGCCAGCAGCTTAACGAGGAGCTCCTACAATGAGCAGTTCTTC. This codes for CASSLTRSSYNEQFF.

Many counts were recorded for this clonotype. The chain carries TRBV20-1 and TRBJ1-5; tentatively, D is TRBD1 (6 bases). V lost 3 bases, J lost 0 bases, and 9 bases lay in between. This CDR3 has 14 residues. Germline V CDR1 and CDR2: DFQATT, SNEGSKA (reference sequence). The CDR3 nucleotides are TGCAGTGCTAGGGACAGATCTAGCAATCAGCCCCAGCATTTT. It translates to CSARDRSSNQPQHF.

CDR3 DNA sequence: TGCGCCAGCAGCTTACAGAGCTATGGCTACACCTTC. It translates to CASSLQSYGYTF. This rearrangement joins TRBV5-1 to TRBJ1-2; D not certain. V was clipped by 2 bases and J by 4 bases, with 6 bases between them. The CDR3 totals 12 residues. Germline loops: CDR1 SGHRS, CDR2 YFSETQ. The full variable domain, its missing parts supplied by reference TRBV5-1 and TRBJ1-2, is KAGVTQTPRYLIKTRGQQVTLSCSPISGHRSVSWYQQTPGQGLQFLFEYFSETQRNKGNFPGRFSGRQFSNSRSEMNVSTLELGDSALYLCASSLQSYGYTFGSGTRLTVV.

V usage is TRBV7-9 and J usage is TRBJ1-5; 7 nucleotides line up with TRBD1. J gave up 3 bases and V 5 bases, and 10 bases lay outside the gene matches. This CDR3 spans 16 amino acids. The V gene's germline CDR1 is SEHNR and CDR2 FQNEAQ (reference sequence). CDR3 protein: CASSPGSGGLNQPQHF. As DNA, the CDR3 is TGTGCCAGCAGCCCAGGATCAGGGGGACTCAATCAGCCCCAGCATTTT.

This clonotype has a count of ten or more. The CDR3 spells CASGYRGTGNNEQFF. CDR3 nucleotides: TGCGCCAGCGGATACCGGGGGACTGGGAACAATGAGCAGTTCTTC. The chain combines TRBV5-1 with TRBJ2-1, with a possible D match to TRBD2 (6 bases). Trimming left V 7 bases short and J 5 bases short, with 19 bases between. CDR3 size: 15 residues. CDR1 is SGHRS and CDR2 is YFSETQ in the germline V gene.

In this sample, this clonotype turned up a few times. The chain combines TRBV5-1 with TRBJ2-3; TRBD2 agrees at 8 bases. The CDR3 totals 16 residues. With V trimmed by 2 bases and J by 5 bases, 10 bases remained unmatched. From germline, CDR1 is SGHRS and CDR2 YFSETQ. The CDR3, as DNA: TGCGCCAGCAGCTTTAGCCGGGAGGGCCGAGAAGATACGCAGTATTTT. Its translation: CASSFSREGREDTQYF. Supplemented by reference TRBV5-1 and TRBJ2-3, the full variable domain reads KAGVTQTPRYLIKTRGQQVTLSCSPISGHRSVSWYQQTPGQGLQFLFEYFSETQRNKGNFPGRFSGRQFSNSRSEMNVSTLELGDSALYLCASSFSREGREDTQYFGPGTRLTVL.

This chain uses TRBV24-1 with TRBJ2-7; no definite D call. The CDR3 is 12 amino acids. Germline V lookup: CDR1 KGHDR, CDR2 SFDVKD. V was cut by 5 bases and J by 2 bases, with 6 bases left in between. The CDR3 is CATSGNTYEQYF. CDR3 nucleotide sequence: TGTGCCACCAGTGGAAATACCTACGAGCAGTACTTC.

This clonotype was recorded a few times. The V and J genes are TRBV27 and TRBJ2-7; TRBD2 is a possible D gene (6 bases). The CDR3 loop spans 15 amino acids. V was shortened by 5 bases and J by 3 bases, with 17 bases between the two germline ends. Germline CDR1 is MNHEY and CDR2 is SMNVEV (reference sequence). CDR3 sequence: CASSIKPGLLYEQYF. The CDR3 DNA sequence: TGTGCCAGCAGTATAAAACCGGGACTCCTCTACGAGCAGTACTTC.

In its sample, this clonotype was seen a few times. V usage is TRBV5-1 and J usage is TRBJ1-2; unclear D gene. Germline V gene sequence: CDR1 SGHRS, CDR2 YFSETQ. V lost 3 bases and J lost 4, with 16 bases in between. The CDR3 is 15 residues long. CDR3 DNA: TGCGCCAGCAGCTCCCGGACGGGTTTGAGCTATGGCTACACCTTC. It specifies CASSSRTGLSYGYTF.

The chain is built from TRBV20-1 and TRBJ2-2; a weak D match, TRBD2 (6 bases). The CDR3 covers 17 residues. The germline V gene encodes CDR1 DFQATT and CDR2 SNEGSKA (reference sequence). V was cut by 3 bases and J by 0 bases, with 17 bases left in between. DNA of the CDR3: TGCAGTGCTAGTCCTTGGGGCGGGGTACCGAACACCGGGGAGCTGTTTTTT. This encodes CSASPWGGVPNTGELFF.

This clonotype was observed a few times. The chain combines TRBV11-3 with TRBJ2-7; D is possibly TRBD1 (6 bases). Deletions cut 4 bases from V and 3 bases from J, with 10 bases between. The CDR3 covers 13 residues. Germline lookup yields CDR1 SGHNT and CDR2 YENEEA. The CDR3 bases are TGTGCCAGCAGCTCCGGACAGATCTACGAGCAGTACTTC. It encodes CASSSGQIYEQYF.

The chain carries TRBV12-3 or TRBV12-4 and TRBJ1-3, with D possibly being TRBD1 (6 bases). The CDR3 is made up of 17 amino acids. V lost 3 bases to trimming and J lost 5 bases, with 20 bases between them. CDR3 sequence: CASSFWAGAGGRNTIYF. CDR3 sequence (DNA): TGTGCCAGCAGTTTTTGGGCGGGGGCGGGGGGGCGAAACACCATATATTTT.

Only a few counts were recorded for this clonotype. V and J are TRBV29-1 and TRBJ2-5; no reliable D call. The germline V gene encodes CDR1 SQVTM and CDR2 ANQGSEA. The CDR3 contains 12 residues. Trimming pared 5 bases from V and 3 bases from J, leaving 10 bases between. The CDR3 spells CSVLASKETQYF. The CDR3 DNA is TGCAGCGTTTTGGCTAGTAAAGAGACCCAGTACTTC. Full variable domain (rest looked up from reference TRBV29-1 and TRBJ2-5): SAVISQKPSRDICQRGTSLTIQCQVDSQVTMMFWYRQQPGQSLTLIATANQGSEATYESGFVIDKFPISRPNLTFSTLTVSNMSPEDSSIYLCSVLASKETQYFGPGTRLLVL.

V and J are TRBV29-1 and TRBJ2-1, with TRBD2 matching over 7 bases. This CDR3 spans 13 amino acids. Germline CDR1 reads SQVTM; CDR2 reads ANQGSEA. V was clipped by 4 bases and J by 3 bases; unmatched bases: 3. CDR3 in DNA: TGCAGCGTTGCGCGGGAGTACTACAATGAGCAGTTCTTC. Translating it yields CSVAREYYNEQFF.

This clonotype showed up just a few times. This chain links TRBV7-9 with TRBJ2-7; 9 bases agree with TRBD1. V lost 5 bases and J lost 6; bases outside the gene matches: 11. CDR3 length: 15 residues. CDR1 is SEHNR and CDR2 is FQNEAQ in the germline V gene (reference sequence). The CDR3 coding sequence is TGTGCCAGCAGCCACACAGGGGGCCCAGGGCGCGAGCAGTACTTC. Protein product: CASSHTGGPGREQYF.

The chain recombines TRBV4-2 with TRBJ2-7, with 8 bases aligning to TRBD2. In germline, CDR1 is LGHNA, CDR2 YNFKEQ. V gave up 3 bases and J gave up 3 bases; unmatched junction bases: 7. The CDR3 covers 15 residues. The CDR3 DNA follows: TGTGCCAGCAGCCACCTACTAGCGGAGAACTACGAGCAGTACTTC. Translated, it gives CASSHLLAENYEQYF.

The table lists this clonotype with many counts. The chain uses TRBV5-1 and TRBJ2-3; TRBD2 matches 13 bases. Germline trimming cut 3 bases from V and 4 bases from J; bases unmatched to any gene: 8. The CDR3 covers 17 residues. CDR1 and CDR2 from the germline V gene are SGHRS and YFSETQ. In nucleotides, the CDR3 is TGCGCCAGCAGCTCCGGACTAGCGGGAGAAGGGGCAGATACGCAGTATTTT. This encodes CASSSGLAGEGADTQYF.